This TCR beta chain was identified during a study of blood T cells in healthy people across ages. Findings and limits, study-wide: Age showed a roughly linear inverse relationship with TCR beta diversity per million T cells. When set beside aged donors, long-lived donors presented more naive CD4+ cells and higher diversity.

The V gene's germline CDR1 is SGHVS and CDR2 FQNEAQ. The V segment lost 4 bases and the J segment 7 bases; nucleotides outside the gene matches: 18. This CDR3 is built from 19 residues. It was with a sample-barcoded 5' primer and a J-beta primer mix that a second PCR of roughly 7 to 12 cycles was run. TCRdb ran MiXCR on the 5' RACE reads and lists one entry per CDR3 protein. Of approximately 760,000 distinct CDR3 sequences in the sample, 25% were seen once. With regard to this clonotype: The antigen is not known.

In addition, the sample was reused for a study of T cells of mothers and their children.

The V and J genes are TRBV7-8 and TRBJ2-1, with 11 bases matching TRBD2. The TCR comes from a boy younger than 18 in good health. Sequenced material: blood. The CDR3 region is CASSSAGPRTSGRVNEQFF. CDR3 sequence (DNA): TGTGCCAGCAGCTCAGCAGGTCCCCGAACTAGCGGGAGAGTAAATGAGCAGTTCTTC.